A single sample gave rise to the 23 T cell receptor beta chains below, sequenced in a study of identifying expanded T cells in peripheral blood. Only in-frame clones appear in the TCRdb table, and some are missing; sequencing was by immunoSEQ multiplex PCR. The sample has roughly 100,000 clones, approximately 90% seen once. Sequenced sample: blood. The receptors stem from a person aged 18 to 75 in good health.

The gene calls are TRBV19 and TRBJ2-7; D may correspond to TRBD1 or TRBD2 (6 bases each). Germline V gives CDR1 LNHDA, CDR2 SQIVND (reference sequence). There are 13 residues in the CDR3. V was trimmed by 6 bases and J by 6 bases, leaving 15 bases between them. This chain's CDR3 is CASRSEQGGEQYF. CDR3 in DNA: TGTGCCAGTAGGAGTGAACAGGGAGGCGAGCAGTACTTC.

The J gene is TRBJ2-7, the V gene TRBV20-1; D gene uncertain. Germline loops: CDR1 DFQATT, CDR2 SNEGSKA (reference sequence). The length of the CDR3 is 10 residues. V lost 3 bases, J lost 4 bases, and 4 bases lay in between. For the CDR3, the DNA is TGCAGTGCTAGTTGGTACGAGCAGTACTTC. This codes for CSASWYEQYF.

V is TRBV7-2 and J is TRBJ2-2, with unresolved D. Looked up from germline, CDR1 is SGHTA and CDR2 is FQGNSA. Trimming took 3 bases from V and 6 from J, leaving 5 bases between them. CDR3 length: 12 amino acids. CDR3 coding DNA: TGTGCCAGCAGCTTGGGGTCCGGGGAGCTGTTTTTT. Residues: CASSLGSGELFF.

V and J are TRBV19 and TRBJ2-5, with a weak D call TRBD2 (7 bases). CDR3 length equals 17 residues. V was pared by 3 bases and J by 3 bases, with 20 bases between. Per the germline V gene, CDR1 is LNHDA and CDR2 is SQIVND (reference sequence). CDR3 in amino acids: CASSITRTAGMEETQYF. DNA of the CDR3: TGTGCCAGTAGTATTACTCGGACAGCGGGAATGGAAGAGACCCAGTACTTC.

This sequence joins TRBV6-5 and TRBJ1-1, with D perhaps TRBD1 (5 bases). The V gene's germline CDR1 is MNHEY and CDR2 SVGAGI. This CDR3 is built from 15 residues. V lost 0 bases, J lost 4 bases, and 12 bases lay in between. The CDR3 here is CASSYSQGVSTEAFF. CDR3 coding DNA: TGTGCCAGCAGTTACTCGCAGGGAGTGAGCACTGAAGCTTTCTTT.

The V and J genes are TRBV4-2 and TRBJ1-5; D is possibly TRBD1 (5 bases). CDR3 length equals 15 residues. Germline V gene lookup returns CDR1 LGHNA and CDR2 YNFKEQ. The V end lost 4 bases, the J end lost 4 bases, and 14 bases lay between the germline ends. This CDR3 is CASSPRSGGNQPQHF. CDR3 coding DNA: TGTGCCAGCAGCCCCCGATCGGGGGGGAATCAGCCCCAGCATTTT.

Here the CDR3 DNA reads TGTGCCAGCAGCTCGGGACTAAACGAGCAGTACTTC. Its translation is CASSSGLNEQYF. The chain links TRBV7-9 to TRBJ2-7; 7 bases map to TRBD2. Trimming cost V 4 bases and J 5 bases; bases outside gene matches: 2. The CDR3 contains 12 residues. Germline CDR1 is SEHNR and CDR2 is FQNEAQ (reference sequence). The whole variable domain, filled in from reference TRBV7-9 and TRBJ2-7, reads DTGVSQNPRHKITKRGQNVTFRCDPISEHNRLYWYRQTLGQGPEFLTYFQNEAQLEKSRLLSDRFSAERPKGSFSTLEIQRTEQGDSAMYLCASSSGLNEQYFGPGTRLTVT.

This clone is a singleton in its sample. The CDR3 here is CASSLAPRDNEQFF. The DNA for the CDR3 is TGTGCCAGCAGCTTAGCCCCCAGGGACAATGAGCAGTTCTTC. The genes are TRBV11-2 and TRBJ2-1, with TRBD1 as a possible D gene (5 bases). The germline V gene encodes CDR1 SGHAT and CDR2 FQNNGV. CDR3 length: 14 amino acids. The germline V and J ends were trimmed by 1 base and 5 bases, with 9 bases remaining between them.

The chain joins TRBV7-9 to TRBJ2-7; D is ambiguous. V lost 5 bases and J lost 2, with 7 bases in between. Germline V gene lookup returns CDR1 SEHNR and CDR2 FQNEAQ (reference sequence). The CDR3 extends over 12 amino acids. CDR3 protein: CASSATPYEQYF. DNA for the CDR3: TGTGCCAGCAGCGCGACCCCCTACGAGCAGTACTTC.

The genes are TRBV4-3 and TRBJ2-3; 8 bases line up with TRBD2. The CDR3 length is 21 residues. V dropped 3 bases and J dropped 1; count of bases not matched to a gene: 21. CDR1 and CDR2 from the germline V gene are LGHNA and YSLEER. CDR3 coding DNA: TGCGCCAGCAGCCACCTCCCGGGGATACCGGGGGGGCCTCGCGGCACAGATACGCAGTATTTT. It specifies CASSHLPGIPGGPRGTDTQYF.

This clone has only one observation. The chain has TRBV15 and TRBJ1-3; no definite D call. The germline V and J ends were trimmed by 1 base and 0 bases, with 10 bases remaining between them. The germline CDR1 and CDR2 sequences are LNHNV and YYDKDF (reference sequence). The CDR3 spans 16 residues. The CDR3 DNA reads TGTGCCACCAGCAGAGGGGCACCCAGCTCTGGAAACACCATATATTTT. Translation gives CATSRGAPSSGNTIYF.

V usage is TRBV5-4 and J usage is TRBJ2-6, with 7 positions matching TRBD2. This CDR3 comprises 17 residues. The V gene's germline CDR1 is SGHNT and CDR2 YYREEE (reference sequence). V dropped 4 bases and J dropped 0; count of bases not matched to a gene: 7. CDR3 sequence: CASSPREGTSGANVLTF. In DNA form, the CDR3 reads TGTGCCAGCAGCCCCAGGGAGGGAACCTCTGGGGCCAACGTCCTGACTTTC.

The genes are TRBV5-1 and TRBJ1-1, with D possibly being TRBD1 (5 bases). V lost 1 base and J 0 bases, leaving 10 bases between the germline ends. The CDR3 contains 15 residues. Germline CDR1 and CDR2: SGHRS and YFSETQ. CDR3: CASSLPDNMNTEAFF. CDR3 bases: TGCGCCAGCAGCTTGCCGGACAACATGAACACTGAAGCTTTCTTT.

This clone has only a few counts. The chain combines TRBV2 with TRBJ1-1; D call uncertain. The V gene's germline CDR1 is SNHLY and CDR2 FYNNEI. The V end lost 1 base, the J end lost 1 base, and 4 bases lay between the germline ends. The CDR3 runs 13 residues. The CDR3 DNA reads as TGTGCCAGCAGTGAAGGGGCGAACACTGAAGCTTTCTTT. Its translation is CASSEGANTEAFF.

The chain uses TRBV2 and TRBJ2-2, with D unclear. This CDR3 is built from 14 residues. The ends were cut back, 6 bases at V and 2 bases at J, with 10 bases in the middle. Per the germline V gene, CDR1 is SNHLY and CDR2 is FYNNEI. The CDR3 loop is CASRKERNTGELFF. For the CDR3, the DNA is TGTGCCAGCAGGAAGGAGAGAAACACCGGGGAGCTGTTTTTT.

V usage is TRBV5-1 and J usage is TRBJ1-1; D gene ambiguous. The CDR3 runs to 12 residues. Trimming cost V 4 bases and J 7 bases, with 11 bases left between them. CDR1 and CDR2 (germline): SGHRS, YFSETQ. CDR3 nucleotides: TGCGCCAGCAGCGGGGTGGATGGTGAAGCTTTCTTT. It specifies CASSGVDGEAFF.

The gene calls are TRBV2 and TRBJ1-2, with D hard to call. The CDR3 totals 15 residues. CDR1 and CDR2 (germline): SNHLY, FYNNEI. Trimming cost V 8 bases and J 4 bases, with 20 bases left between them. This chain's CDR3 is CASATATVVGYGYTF. For the CDR3, the DNA is TGTGCCAGCGCCACGGCAACGGTTGTCGGCTATGGCTACACCTTC.

This chain uses TRBV7-2 with TRBJ1-5, with 8 positions matching TRBD1. V gave up 4 bases and J gave up 2 bases; unmatched junction bases: 4. The CDR3 runs 15 residues. In germline, CDR1 is SGHTA, CDR2 FQGNSA. The CDR3 here is CASSSGQGGNQPQHF. The CDR3 DNA is TGTGCCAGCAGCTCCGGACAGGGCGGCAATCAGCCCCAGCATTTT.

The chain joins TRBV9 to TRBJ1-4, with D perhaps matching TRBD1 (5 bases). The germline V gene has CDR1 SGDLS and CDR2 YYNGEE. The CDR3 extends over 14 amino acids. V lost 6 bases, J lost 6 bases, and 15 bases lay in between. This chain's CDR3 is CASTRAHADEKLFF. In DNA form, the CDR3 reads TGTGCCAGCACCAGGGCCCATGCCGATGAAAAACTGTTTTTT.

The chain couples TRBV30 to TRBJ2-3; TRBD2 aligns across 9 bases. The CDR3 runs 14 residues. Trimming removed 4 bases from V and 2 bases from J; junction bases left unmatched: 4. The germline CDR1 and CDR2 sequences are GTSNPN and SVGIG (reference sequence). CDR3 sequence reads: CAWKRGANTDTQYF. The CDR3 bases are TGTGCCTGGAAGCGGGGGGCTAACACAGATACGCAGTATTTT.

The V and J genes are TRBV2 and TRBJ2-7; D is tentatively TRBD1 or TRBD2 (6 bases each). V dropped 4 bases and J dropped 0 bases, with 10 bases sitting between them. CDR3 length equals 14 residues. In germline, CDR1 is SNHLY, CDR2 FYNNEI. The CDR3 loop is CASSAGAGSYEQYF. The CDR3 DNA sequence: TGTGCCAGCAGTGCGGGGGCGGGCTCCTACGAGCAGTACTTC.

V gene TRBV7-9 combines with J gene TRBJ2-4, with 10 nucleotides matching TRBD1. V was clipped by 4 bases and J by 14 bases; unmatched bases: 11. The CDR3 totals 14 residues. The germline CDR1 and CDR2 sequences are SEHNR and FQNEAQ (reference sequence). The CDR3 nucleotides are TGTGCCAGCAGCTCTACCGGGACAGGGGTCCCCAAGTACTTC. It translates to CASSSTGTGVPKYF.

CDR3 protein: CASSPHLMGGTQPQHF. DNA for the CDR3: TGTGCCAGCAGCCCCCATCTGATGGGGGGAACTCAGCCCCAGCATTTT. This chain connects TRBV9 to TRBJ1-5, with a possible D match to TRBD1 (5 bases). This CDR3 is built from 16 residues. Germline CDR1 and CDR2: SGDLS and YYNGEE. Trimming removed 4 bases from V and 6 bases from J, with 20 bases in between. The whole variable domain, remainder taken from reference TRBV9 and TRBJ1-5, is DSGVTQTPKHLITATGQRVTLRCSPRSGDLSVYWYQQSLDQGLQFLIQYYNGEERAKGNILERFSAQQFPDLHSELNLSSLELGDSALYFCASSPHLMGGTQPQHFGDGTRLSIL.